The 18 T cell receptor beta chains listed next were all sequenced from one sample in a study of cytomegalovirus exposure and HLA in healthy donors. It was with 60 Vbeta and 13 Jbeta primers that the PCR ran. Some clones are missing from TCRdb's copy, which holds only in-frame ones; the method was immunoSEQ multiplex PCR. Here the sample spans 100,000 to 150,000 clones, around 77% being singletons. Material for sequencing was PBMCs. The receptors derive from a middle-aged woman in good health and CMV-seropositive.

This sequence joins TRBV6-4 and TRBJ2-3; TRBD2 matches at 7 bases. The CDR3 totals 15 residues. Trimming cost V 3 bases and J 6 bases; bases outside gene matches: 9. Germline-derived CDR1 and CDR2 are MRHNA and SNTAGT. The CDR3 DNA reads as TGTGCCAGCAGTGATCGGGGCGGGAGCTCGGATACGCAGTATTTT. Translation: CASSDRGGSSDTQYF.

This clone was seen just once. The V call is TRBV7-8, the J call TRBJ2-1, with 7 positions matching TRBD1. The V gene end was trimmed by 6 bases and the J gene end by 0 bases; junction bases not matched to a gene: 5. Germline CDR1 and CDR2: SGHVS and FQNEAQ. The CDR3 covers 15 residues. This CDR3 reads CASSWDSSSYNEQFF. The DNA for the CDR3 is TGTGCCAGCAGTTGGGACAGCAGCTCCTACAATGAGCAGTTCTTC. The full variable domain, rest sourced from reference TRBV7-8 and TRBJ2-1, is GAGVSQSPRYKVAKRGQDVALRCDPISGHVSLFWYQQALGQGPEFLTYFQNEAQLDKSGLPSDRFFAERPEGSVSTLKIQRTQQEDSAVYLCASSWDSSSYNEQFFGPGTRLTVL.

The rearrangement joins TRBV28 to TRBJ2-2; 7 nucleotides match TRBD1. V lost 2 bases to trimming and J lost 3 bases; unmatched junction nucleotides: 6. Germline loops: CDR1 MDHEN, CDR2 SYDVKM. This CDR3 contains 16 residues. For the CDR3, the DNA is TGTGCCAGCAGTTTACAGGGGGTCTGGGACACCGGGGAGCTGTTTTTT. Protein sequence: CASSLQGVWDTGELFF.

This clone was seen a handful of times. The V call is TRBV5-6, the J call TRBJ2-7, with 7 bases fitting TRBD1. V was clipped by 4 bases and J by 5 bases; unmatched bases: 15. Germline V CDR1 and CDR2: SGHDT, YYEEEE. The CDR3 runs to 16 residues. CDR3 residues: CASSIRTGSSFNEQYF. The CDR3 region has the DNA TGTGCCAGCAGCATACGGACAGGTTCATCTTTCAACGAGCAGTACTTC. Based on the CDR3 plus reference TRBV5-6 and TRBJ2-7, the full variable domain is DAGVTQSPTHLIKTRGQQVTLRCSPKSGHDTVSWYQQALGQGPQFIFQYYEEEERQRGNFPDRFSGHQFPNYSSELNVNALLLGDSALYLCASSIRTGSSFNEQYFGPGTRLTVT.

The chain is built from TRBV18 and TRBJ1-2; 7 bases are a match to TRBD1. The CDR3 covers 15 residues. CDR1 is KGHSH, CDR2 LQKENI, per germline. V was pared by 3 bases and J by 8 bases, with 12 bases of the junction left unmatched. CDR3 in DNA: TGTGCCAGCTCACCGGCCGACAGGGCTTCGGGAGGCTACACCTTC. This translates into CASSPADRASGGYTF. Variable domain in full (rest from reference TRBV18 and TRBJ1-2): NAGVMQNPRHLVRRRGQEARLRCSPMKGHSHVYWYRQLPEEGLKFMVYLQKENIIDESGMPKERFSAEFPKEGPSILRIQQVVRGDSAAYFCASSPADRASGGYTFGSGTRLTVV.

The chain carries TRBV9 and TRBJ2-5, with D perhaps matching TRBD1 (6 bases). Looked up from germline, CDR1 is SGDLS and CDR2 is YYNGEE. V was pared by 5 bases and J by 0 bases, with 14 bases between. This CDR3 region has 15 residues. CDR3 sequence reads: CASSGMTGYQETQYF. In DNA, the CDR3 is TGTGCCAGCAGTGGGATGACAGGTTACCAAGAGACCCAGTACTTC.

CDR3 coding DNA: TGTGCCAGCTCCGGACTCTGGAGCGAGCAGTACTTC. Its translation: CASSGLWSEQYF. This chain uses TRBV11-2 with TRBJ2-7; tentative D call: TRBD2 (5 bases). The germline CDR1 and CDR2 sequences are SGHAT and FQNNGV. The CDR3 consists of 12 residues. V was pared by 8 bases and J by 6 bases, with 14 bases between.

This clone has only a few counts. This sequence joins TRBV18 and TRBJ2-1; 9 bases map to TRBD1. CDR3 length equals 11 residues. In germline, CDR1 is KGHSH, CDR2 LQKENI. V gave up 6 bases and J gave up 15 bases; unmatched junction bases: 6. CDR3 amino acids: CASSRTGEPFF. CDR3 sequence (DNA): TGTGCCAGCTCCCGGACAGGGGAACCGTTCTTC.

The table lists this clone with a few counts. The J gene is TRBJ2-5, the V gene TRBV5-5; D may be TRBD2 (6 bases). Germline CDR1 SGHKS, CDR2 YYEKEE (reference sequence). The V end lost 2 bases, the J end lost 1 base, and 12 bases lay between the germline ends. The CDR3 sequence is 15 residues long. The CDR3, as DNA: TGTGCCAGCAGCTTTGAGGGAGGTCCCCAAGAGACCCAGTACTTC. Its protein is CASSFEGGPQETQYF.

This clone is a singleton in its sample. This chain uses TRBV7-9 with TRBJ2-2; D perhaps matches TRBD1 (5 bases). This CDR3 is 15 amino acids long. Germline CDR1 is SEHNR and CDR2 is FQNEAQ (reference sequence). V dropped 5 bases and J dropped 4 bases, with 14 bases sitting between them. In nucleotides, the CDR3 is TGTGCCAGCAGCCAGGGATCAGCGTTCACCGGGGAGCTGTTTTTT. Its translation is CASSQGSAFTGELFF.

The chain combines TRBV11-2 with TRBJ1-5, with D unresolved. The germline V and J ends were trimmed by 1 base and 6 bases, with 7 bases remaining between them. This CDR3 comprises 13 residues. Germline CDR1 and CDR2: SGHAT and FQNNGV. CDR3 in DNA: TGTGCCAGCAGCTTAGCCCTCCCTCAGCCCCAGCATTTT. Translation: CASSLALPQPQHF.

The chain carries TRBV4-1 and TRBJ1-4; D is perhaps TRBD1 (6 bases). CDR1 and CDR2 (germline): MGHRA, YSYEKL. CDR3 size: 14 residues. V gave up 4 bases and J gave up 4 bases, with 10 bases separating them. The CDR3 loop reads CASSPGQLNEKLFF. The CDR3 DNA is TGCGCCAGCAGCCCGGGACAACTTAATGAAAAACTGTTTTTT.

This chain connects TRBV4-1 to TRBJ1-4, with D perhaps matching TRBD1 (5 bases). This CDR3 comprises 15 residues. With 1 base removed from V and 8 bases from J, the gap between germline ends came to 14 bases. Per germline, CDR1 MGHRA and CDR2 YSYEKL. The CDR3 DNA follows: TGCGCCAGCAGCCAAGTGGTAGGGGTCGGGGAAAAACTGTTTTTT. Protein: CASSQVVGVGEKLFF.

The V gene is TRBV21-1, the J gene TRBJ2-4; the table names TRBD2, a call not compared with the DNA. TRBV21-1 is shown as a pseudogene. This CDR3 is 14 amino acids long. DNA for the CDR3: TGTGCCAGCAGCAAACCGGGGGTCAAAAACATTCAGTACTTC. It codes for CASSKPGVKNIQYF.

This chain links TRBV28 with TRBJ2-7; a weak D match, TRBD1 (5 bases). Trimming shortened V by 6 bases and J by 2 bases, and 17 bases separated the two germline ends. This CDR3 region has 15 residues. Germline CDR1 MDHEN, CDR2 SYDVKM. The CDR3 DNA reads TGTGCCAGCAGACTTCAGCAGGGTGAGCCCTACGAGCAGTACTTC. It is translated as CASRLQQGEPYEQYF. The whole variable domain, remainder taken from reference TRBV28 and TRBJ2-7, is DVKVTQSSRYLVKRTGEKVFLECVQDMDHENMFWYRQDPGLGLRLIYFSYDVKMKEKGDIPEGYSVSREKKERFSLILESASTNQTSMYLCASRLQQGEPYEQYFGPGTRLTVT.

The CDR3 DNA is TGTGCCTGGAGAGGGGGCCGGGACTATGGCTACACCTTC. Its protein product is CAWRGGRDYGYTF. The chain couples TRBV30 to TRBJ1-2; 7 bases align to TRBD1. The trim removed 3 bases at V and 3 bases at J, leaving 4 bases unmatched. This CDR3 has 13 amino acids. Germline V gene data show CDR1 as GTSNPN and CDR2 as SVGIG (reference sequence).

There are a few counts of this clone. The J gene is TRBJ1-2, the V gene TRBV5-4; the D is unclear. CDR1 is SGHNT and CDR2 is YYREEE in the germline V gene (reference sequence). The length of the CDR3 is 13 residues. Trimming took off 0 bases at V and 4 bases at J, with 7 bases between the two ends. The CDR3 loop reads CASSLAQPYGYTF. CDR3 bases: TGTGCCAGCAGCTTGGCACAGCCCTATGGCTACACCTTC.

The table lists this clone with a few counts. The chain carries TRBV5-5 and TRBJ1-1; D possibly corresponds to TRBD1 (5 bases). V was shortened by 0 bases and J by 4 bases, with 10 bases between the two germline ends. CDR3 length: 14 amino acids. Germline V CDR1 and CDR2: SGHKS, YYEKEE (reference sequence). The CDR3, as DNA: TGTGCCAGCAGCTTGGTCGGCAGGGCCACTGAAGCTTTCTTT. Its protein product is CASSLVGRATEAFF.